This paragraph covers one TCR beta chain sequence. The sample is drawn from a study of T-cell reconstitution after alpha-beta-depleted transplantation in children. Preparation of the TCRbeta library was carried out with unique molecular identifiers. Via MiXCR, TCRdb re-called the PCR reads, giving one row per CDR3 protein. Found here are nearly 400,000 distinct CDR3 sequences, about a fifth of them singletons; the top ten hold around 4%. V lost 0 bases, J lost 7 bases, and 18 bases lay in between. The CDR3 length is 16 residues. Germline CDR1 is SGDLS and CDR2 is YYNGEE. The specimen comprised PBMCs from the stem cell graft donor, sampled from the stem cell graft. The TCR originated in a human donor who donated a stem cell graft to a child with acute myeloid leukemia. The chain combines TRBV9 with TRBJ2-3; no clear D. The DNA for the CDR3 is TGTGCCAGCAGCGTAGCTTCGGCTTCCACTCGGTATACGCAGTATTTT. Encoded protein: CASSVASASTRYTQYF.